This T cell receptor (beta chain) was identified in a study of cytomegalovirus exposure and HLA in healthy donors. Turning to the study itself: Assignment to the Caucasian-associated ancestry cluster applied to 81% of the approximately 400 genotyped donors. Study-wide points: About 87% or about 30% of the time was how often most TCR beta V segments were productive, according to an earlier analysis.

The PCR contained 60 Vbeta and 13 Jbeta primers. TCRdb's table, derived via immunoSEQ multiplex PCR, lists solely in-frame clones and lacks some. The sample yields some 98,000 clones, about 80% seen once. V gave up 6 bases and J gave up 4 bases, with 18 bases separating them. The length of the CDR3 is 15 residues. Germline V gene sequence: CDR1 MNHNS, CDR2 SASEGT. Turning to this clone: Its antigen is unknown.

Each of the donors was a healthy bone marrow donor. The V and J genes are TRBV6-1 and TRBJ1-1; no clear D. The TCR originated in a man younger than 35 in good health and CMV-seropositive. The specimen was PBMCs. In nucleotides, the CDR3 is TGTGCCAGCAGGGAAAACGGAGGCAGCTTCACTGAAGCTTTCTTT. This gives the protein CASRENGGSFTEAFF.